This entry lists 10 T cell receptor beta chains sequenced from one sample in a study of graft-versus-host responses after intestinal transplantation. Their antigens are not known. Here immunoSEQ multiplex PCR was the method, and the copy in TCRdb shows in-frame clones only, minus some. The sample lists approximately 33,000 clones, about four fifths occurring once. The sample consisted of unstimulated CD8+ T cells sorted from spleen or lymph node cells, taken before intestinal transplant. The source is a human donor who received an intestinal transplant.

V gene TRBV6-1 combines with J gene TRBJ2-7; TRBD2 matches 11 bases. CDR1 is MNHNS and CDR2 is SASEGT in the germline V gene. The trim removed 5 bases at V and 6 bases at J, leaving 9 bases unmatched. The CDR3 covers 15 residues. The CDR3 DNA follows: TGTGCCAGCAGTCGCTCAACTAGCGGGAGTCGCGAGCAGTACTTC. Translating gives CASSRSTSGSREQYF.

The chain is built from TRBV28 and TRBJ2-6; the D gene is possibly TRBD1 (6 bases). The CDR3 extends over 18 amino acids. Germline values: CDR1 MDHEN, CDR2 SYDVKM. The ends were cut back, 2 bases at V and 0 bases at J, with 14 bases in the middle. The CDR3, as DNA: TGTGCCAGCAGTTTACCCCAGGGGATTAACTCTGGGGCCAACGTCCTGACTTTC. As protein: CASSLPQGINSGANVLTF.

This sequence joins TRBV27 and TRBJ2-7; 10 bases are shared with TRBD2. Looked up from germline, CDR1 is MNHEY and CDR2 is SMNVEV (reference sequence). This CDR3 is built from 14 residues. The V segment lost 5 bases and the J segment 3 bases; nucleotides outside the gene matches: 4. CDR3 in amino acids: CASSLAGVIYEQYF. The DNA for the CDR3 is TGTGCCAGCAGTCTAGCGGGGGTAATCTACGAGCAGTACTTC.

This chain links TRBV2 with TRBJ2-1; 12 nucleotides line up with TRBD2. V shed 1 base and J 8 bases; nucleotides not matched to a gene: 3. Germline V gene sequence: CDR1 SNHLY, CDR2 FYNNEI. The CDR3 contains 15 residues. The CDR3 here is CASSEGTSGNYEQFF. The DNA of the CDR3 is TGTGCCAGCAGTGAAGGGACTAGCGGGAATTATGAGCAGTTCTTC.

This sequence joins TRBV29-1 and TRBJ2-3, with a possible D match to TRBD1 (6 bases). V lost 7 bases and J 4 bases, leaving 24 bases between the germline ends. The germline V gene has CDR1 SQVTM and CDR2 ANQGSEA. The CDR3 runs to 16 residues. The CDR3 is CSAYNRALFYADTQYF. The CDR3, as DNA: TGCAGCGCCTACAACAGGGCTCTTTTTTATGCAGATACGCAGTATTTT.

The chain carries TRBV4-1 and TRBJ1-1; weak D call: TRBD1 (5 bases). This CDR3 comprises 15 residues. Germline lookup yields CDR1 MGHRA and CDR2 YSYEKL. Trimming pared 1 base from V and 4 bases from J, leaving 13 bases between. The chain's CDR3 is CASSQGIWGVTEAFF. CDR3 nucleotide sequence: TGCGCCAGCAGCCAAGGAATTTGGGGCGTCACTGAAGCTTTCTTT.

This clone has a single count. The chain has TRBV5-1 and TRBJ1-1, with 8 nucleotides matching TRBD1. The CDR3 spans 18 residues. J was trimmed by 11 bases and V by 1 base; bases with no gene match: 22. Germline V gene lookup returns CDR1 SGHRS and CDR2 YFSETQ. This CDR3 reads CASSLSPTSWTGTVGAFF. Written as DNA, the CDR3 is TGCGCCAGCAGCTTGTCCCCAACCTCCTGGACAGGGACGGTAGGGGCTTTCTTT.

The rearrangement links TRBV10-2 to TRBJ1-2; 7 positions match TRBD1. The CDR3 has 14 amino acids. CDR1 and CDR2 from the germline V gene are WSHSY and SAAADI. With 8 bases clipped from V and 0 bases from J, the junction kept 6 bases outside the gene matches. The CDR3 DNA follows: TGCGCCAGCCATACAGGGGCCACTAACTATGGCTACACCTTC. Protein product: CASHTGATNYGYTF.

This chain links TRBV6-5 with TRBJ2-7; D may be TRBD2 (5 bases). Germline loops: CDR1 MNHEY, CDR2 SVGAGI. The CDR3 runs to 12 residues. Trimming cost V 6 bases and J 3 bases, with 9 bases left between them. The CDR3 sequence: CASRQDFYEQYF. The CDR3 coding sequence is TGTGCCAGCAGGCAGGACTTCTACGAGCAGTACTTC.

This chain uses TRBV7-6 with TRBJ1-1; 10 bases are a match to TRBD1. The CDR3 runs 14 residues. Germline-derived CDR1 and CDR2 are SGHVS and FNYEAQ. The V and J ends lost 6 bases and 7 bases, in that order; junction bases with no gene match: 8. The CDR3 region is CASSAGTGAFEAFF. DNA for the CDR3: TGTGCCAGCAGTGCCGGGACAGGGGCTTTTGAAGCTTTCTTT.